Below, 5 T cell receptor beta chains from the same sample are listed, as sequenced in a study of human T cells and chemical hapten exposure. Time point noted: pre-sensitization, week 0. Treatment denoted: therapeutic diphenylcyclopropenone sensitization with weekly scalp DPC. MiXCR, run by TCRdb on the RACE reads, gives a single entry per CDR3 protein. The data hold about 120,000 distinct CDR3 sequences, with roughly 13% observed a single time. The material was whole blood, obtained in connection with sensitization to the hapten diphenylcyclopropenone (DPC). The receptors here all came from a woman between 18 and 29 years old with alopecia areata. Some clones in this sample may be carry-over from other donors' samples.

V usage is TRBV6-6 and J usage is TRBJ2-2; 8 nucleotides align to TRBD2. J lost 4 bases, V lost 0 bases, and 7 bases had no gene match. The CDR3 loop spans 17 amino acids. Per germline, CDR1 MNHNY and CDR2 SVGAGI (reference sequence). The CDR3 sequence: CASSYSTFGGVTGELFF. CDR3 coding DNA: TGTGCCAGCAGTTACTCGACTTTCGGGGGGGTCACCGGGGAGCTGTTTTTT.

This clonotype showed up many times. The rearrangement joins TRBV2 to TRBJ2-7; TRBD2 might be the D (7 bases). Trimming took 3 bases from V and 2 from J, leaving 14 bases between them. In germline, CDR1 is SNHLY, CDR2 FYNNEI. CDR3 length equals 15 residues. The CDR3: CASSDTGGIAYEQYF. Here the CDR3 DNA reads TGTGCCAGCAGTGATACGGGGGGCATTGCCTACGAGCAGTACTTC. Using reference TRBV2 and TRBJ2-7 for the parts outside the CDR3, the full variable domain is EPEVTQTPSHQVTQMGQEVILRCVPISNHLYFYWYRQILGQKVEFLVSFYNNEISEKSEIFDDQFSVERPDGSNFTLKIRSTKLEDSAMYFCASSDTGGIAYEQYFGPGTRLTVT.

This clonotype was found a few times. V and J are TRBV5-1 and TRBJ2-3; TRBD2 agrees at 7 bases. There are 17 residues in the CDR3. Germline CDR1 reads SGHRS; CDR2 reads YFSETQ. J lost 1 base, V lost 1 base, and 9 bases had no gene match. The CDR3, as DNA: TGCGCCAGCAGCTTGCAGGCGAAAGCGGGACGCACAGATACGCAGTATTTT. This sequence encodes CASSLQAKAGRTDTQYF.

This clonotype turned up a few times. This CDR3 is CSAIGSYEQYF. The DNA of the CDR3 is TGCAGTGCGATCGGCTCCTACGAGCAGTACTTC. The chain uses TRBV20-1 and TRBJ2-7; no clear D gene. The CDR3 spans 11 residues. V was trimmed by 6 bases and J by 0 bases, leaving 6 bases between them. From germline, CDR1 is DFQATT and CDR2 SNEGSKA (reference sequence).

V gene TRBV21-1 combines with J gene TRBJ2-1; the table's D call, TRBD2, has no DNA check behind it. TRBV21-1 corresponds to a pseudogene. CDR3 length: 15 residues. CDR3 DNA sequence: TGTGCCAGCAGCAAGGAGCGGGGGAGCTTTTGTATGGAGTTCTTC. Its translation is CASSKERGSFCMEFF.